This T cell receptor beta chain was found in a study of OX40 agonist ivuxolimab in advanced cancers. Generated by immunoSEQ multiplex PCR, the TCRdb table keeps only in-frame clones and is missing some. The table records tens of thousands of clones, about 83% of them present only once. The sample was CD4+ or CD8+ T cells sorted from blood, taken in a trial of the OX40 agonist ivuxolimab. The sequence derives from an adult with an advanced solid tumor such as melanoma, head and neck, liver or kidney cancer.

CDR3 protein: CASSLGTSGFHTGELFF. CDR3 bases: TGTGCCAGCAGCCTCGGGACTAGCGGATTCCACACCGGGGAGCTGTTTTTT. The V gene is TRBV13, the J gene TRBJ2-2; 11 bases match TRBD2. The trim removed 5 bases at V and 3 bases at J, leaving 8 bases unmatched. The CDR3 length is 17 residues. Germline lookup yields CDR1 PRHDT and CDR2 FYEKMQ (reference sequence).